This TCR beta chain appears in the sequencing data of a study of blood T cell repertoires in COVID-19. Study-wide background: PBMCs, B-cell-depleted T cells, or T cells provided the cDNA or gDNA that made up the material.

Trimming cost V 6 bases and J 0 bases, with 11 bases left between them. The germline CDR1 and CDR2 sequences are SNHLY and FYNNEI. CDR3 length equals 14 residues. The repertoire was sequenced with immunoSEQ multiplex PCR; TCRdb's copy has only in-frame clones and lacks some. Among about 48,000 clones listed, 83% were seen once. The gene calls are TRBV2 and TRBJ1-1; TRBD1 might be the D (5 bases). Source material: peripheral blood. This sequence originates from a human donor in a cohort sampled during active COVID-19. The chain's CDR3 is CASSVRAMNTEAFF. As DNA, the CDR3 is TGTGCCAGCAGCGTCAGGGCCATGAACACTGAAGCTTTCTTT.